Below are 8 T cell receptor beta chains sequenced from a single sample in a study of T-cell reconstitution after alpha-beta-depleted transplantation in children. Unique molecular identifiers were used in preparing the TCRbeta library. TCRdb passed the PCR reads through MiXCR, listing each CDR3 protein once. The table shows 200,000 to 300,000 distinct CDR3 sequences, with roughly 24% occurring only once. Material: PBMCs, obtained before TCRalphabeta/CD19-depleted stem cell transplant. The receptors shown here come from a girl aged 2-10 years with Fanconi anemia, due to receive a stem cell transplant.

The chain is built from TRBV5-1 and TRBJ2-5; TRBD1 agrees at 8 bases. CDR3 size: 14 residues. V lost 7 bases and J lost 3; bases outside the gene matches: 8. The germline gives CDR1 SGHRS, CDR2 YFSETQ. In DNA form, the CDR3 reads TGCGCCAGCCTGGAAACAGGGGGAAAAGAGACCCAGTACTTC. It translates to CASLETGGKETQYF.

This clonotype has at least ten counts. As DNA, the CDR3 is TGCAGCGTGGGACTCTACAATGAGCAGTTCTTC. Translating it yields CSVGLYNEQFF. The V gene is TRBV29-1, the J gene TRBJ2-1; a possible D gene is TRBD2 (6 bases). The ends were cut back, 6 bases at V and 3 bases at J, with 6 bases in the middle. CDR3 length: 11 residues. Germline V lookup: CDR1 SQVTM, CDR2 ANQGSEA.

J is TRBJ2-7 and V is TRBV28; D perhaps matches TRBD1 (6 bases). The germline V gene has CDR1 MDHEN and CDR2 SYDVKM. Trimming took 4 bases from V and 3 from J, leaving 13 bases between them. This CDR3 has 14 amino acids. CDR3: CASSSGTGHYEQYF. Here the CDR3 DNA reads TGTGCCAGCAGTTCAGGGACGGGACACTACGAGCAGTACTTC.

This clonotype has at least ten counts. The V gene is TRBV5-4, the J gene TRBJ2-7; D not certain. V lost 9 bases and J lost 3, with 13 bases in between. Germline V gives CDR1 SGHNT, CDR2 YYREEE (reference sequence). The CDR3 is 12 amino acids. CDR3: CATSAPNYEQYF. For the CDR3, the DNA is TGTGCCACCTCCGCGCCGAACTACGAGCAGTACTTC.

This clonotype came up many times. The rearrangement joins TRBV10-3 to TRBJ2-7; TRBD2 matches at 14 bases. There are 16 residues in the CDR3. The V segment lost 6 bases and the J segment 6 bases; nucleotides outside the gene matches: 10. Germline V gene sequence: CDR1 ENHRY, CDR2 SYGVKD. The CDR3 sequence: CAISPGLAGAGVEQYF. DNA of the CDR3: TGTGCCATCAGCCCGGGACTAGCGGGAGCAGGGGTCGAGCAGTACTTC.

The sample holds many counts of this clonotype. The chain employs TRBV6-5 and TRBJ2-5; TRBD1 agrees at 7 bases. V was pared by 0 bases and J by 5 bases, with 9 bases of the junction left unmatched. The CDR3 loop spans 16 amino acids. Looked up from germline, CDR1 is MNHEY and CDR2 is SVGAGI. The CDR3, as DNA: TGTGCCAGCAGTTACTCCGGACAGGCAGGTGGGGAGACCCAGTACTTC. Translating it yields CASSYSGQAGGETQYF.

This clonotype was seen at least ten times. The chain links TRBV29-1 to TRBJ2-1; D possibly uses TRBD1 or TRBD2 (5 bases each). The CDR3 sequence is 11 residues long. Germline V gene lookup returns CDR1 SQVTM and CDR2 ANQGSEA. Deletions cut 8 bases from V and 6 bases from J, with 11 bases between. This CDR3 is CSTGGPNEQFF. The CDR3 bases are TGCAGCACTGGGGGTCCCAATGAGCAGTTCTTC.

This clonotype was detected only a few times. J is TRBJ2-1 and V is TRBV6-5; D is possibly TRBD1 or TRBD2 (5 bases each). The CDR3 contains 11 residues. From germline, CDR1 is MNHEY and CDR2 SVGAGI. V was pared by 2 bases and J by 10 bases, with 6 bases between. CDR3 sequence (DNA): TGTGCCAGCAGTTACGGGGACGAGCAGTTCTTC. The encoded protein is CASSYGDEQFF.